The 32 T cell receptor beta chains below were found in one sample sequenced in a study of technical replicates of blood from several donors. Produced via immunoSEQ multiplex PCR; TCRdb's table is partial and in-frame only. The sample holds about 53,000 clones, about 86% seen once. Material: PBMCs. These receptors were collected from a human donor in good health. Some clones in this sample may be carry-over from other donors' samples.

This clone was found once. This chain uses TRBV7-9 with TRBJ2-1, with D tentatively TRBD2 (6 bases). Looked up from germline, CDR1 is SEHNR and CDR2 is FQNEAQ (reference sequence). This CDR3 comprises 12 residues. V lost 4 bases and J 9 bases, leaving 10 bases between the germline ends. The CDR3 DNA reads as TGTGCCAGCAGCTCCGTGGGAGGTGAGCAGTTCTTC. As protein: CASSSVGGEQFF.

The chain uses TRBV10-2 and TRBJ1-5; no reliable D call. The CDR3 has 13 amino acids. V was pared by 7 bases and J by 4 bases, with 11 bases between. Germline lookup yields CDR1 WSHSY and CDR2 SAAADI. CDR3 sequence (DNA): TGCGCCAGCACTTGGCAGGAAAATCAGCCCCAGCATTTT. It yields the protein CASTWQENQPQHF.

The CDR3 DNA reads TGTGCCAGCAGCCGTGGTGGAGGGGCCGTTACCCATGGCTACACCTTC. Encoded protein: CASSRGGGAVTHGYTF. The rearrangement joins TRBV6-6 to TRBJ1-2; maybe TRBD1 (5 bases). The V end lost 6 bases, the J end lost 6 bases, and 23 bases lay between the germline ends. The CDR3 covers 16 residues. Germline assignment: CDR1 MNHNY and CDR2 SVGAGI (reference sequence).

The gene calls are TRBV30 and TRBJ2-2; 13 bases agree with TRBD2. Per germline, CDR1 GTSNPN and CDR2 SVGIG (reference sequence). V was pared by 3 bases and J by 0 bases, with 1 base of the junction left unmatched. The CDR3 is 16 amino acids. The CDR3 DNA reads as TGTGCCTGGAGCGGGACTAGCGGGGCGAACACCGGGGAGCTGTTTTTT. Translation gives CAWSGTSGANTGELFF.

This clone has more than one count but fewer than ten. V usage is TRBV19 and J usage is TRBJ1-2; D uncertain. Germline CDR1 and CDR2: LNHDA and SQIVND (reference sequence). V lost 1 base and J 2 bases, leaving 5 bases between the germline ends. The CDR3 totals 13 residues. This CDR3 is CASSIGGNYGYTF. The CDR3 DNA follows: TGTGCCAGTAGTATAGGAGGGAACTATGGCTACACCTTC.

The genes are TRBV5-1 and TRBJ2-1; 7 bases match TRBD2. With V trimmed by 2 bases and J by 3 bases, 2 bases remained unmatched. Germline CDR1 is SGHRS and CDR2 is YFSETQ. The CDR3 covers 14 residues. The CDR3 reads CASSFTGGYNEQFF. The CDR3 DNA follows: TGCGCCAGCAGCTTCACGGGGGGCTACAATGAGCAGTTCTTC.

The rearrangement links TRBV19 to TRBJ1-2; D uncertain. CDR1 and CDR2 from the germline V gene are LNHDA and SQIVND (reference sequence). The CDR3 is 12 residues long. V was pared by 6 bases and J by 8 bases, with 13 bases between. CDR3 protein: CASSPMTGGYTF. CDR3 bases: TGTGCCAGTAGCCCGATGACGGGAGGCTACACCTTC. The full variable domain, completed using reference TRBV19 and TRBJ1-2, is DGGITQSPKYLFRKEGQNVTLSCEQNLNHDAMYWYRQDPGQGLRLIYYSQIVNDFQKGDIAEGYSVSREKKESFPLTVTSAQKNPTAFYLCASSPMTGGYTFGSGTRLTVV.

CDR3 bases: TGCAGCGTTGAAGTCGACGAGGGTCAGCCCCAGCATTTT. It codes for CSVEVDEGQPQHF. This chain uses TRBV29-1 with TRBJ1-5, with D uncertain. The CDR3 runs to 13 residues. CDR1 is SQVTM and CDR2 is ANQGSEA in the germline V gene. V lost 1 base to trimming and J lost 6 bases, with 10 bases between them.

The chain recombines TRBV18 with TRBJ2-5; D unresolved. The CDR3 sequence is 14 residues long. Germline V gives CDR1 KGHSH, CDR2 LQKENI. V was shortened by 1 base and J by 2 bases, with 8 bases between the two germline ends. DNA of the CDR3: TGTGCCAGCTCACCACTTCCGAGACAAGAGACCCAGTACTTC. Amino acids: CASSPLPRQETQYF.

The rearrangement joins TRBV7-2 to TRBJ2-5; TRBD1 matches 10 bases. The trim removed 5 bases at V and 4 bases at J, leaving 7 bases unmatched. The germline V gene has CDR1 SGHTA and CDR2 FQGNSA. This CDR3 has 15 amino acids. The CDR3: CASSPRTGGGETQYF. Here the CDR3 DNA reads TGTGCCAGCAGCCCCCGGACAGGGGGAGGAGAGACCCAGTACTTC.

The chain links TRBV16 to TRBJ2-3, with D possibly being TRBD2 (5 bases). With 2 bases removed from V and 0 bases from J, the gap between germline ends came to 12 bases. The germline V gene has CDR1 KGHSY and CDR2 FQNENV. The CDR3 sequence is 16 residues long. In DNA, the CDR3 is TGTGCCAGCAGCCAAATGGCGGGCCGTAGCACAGATACGCAGTATTTT. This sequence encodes CASSQMAGRSTDTQYF.

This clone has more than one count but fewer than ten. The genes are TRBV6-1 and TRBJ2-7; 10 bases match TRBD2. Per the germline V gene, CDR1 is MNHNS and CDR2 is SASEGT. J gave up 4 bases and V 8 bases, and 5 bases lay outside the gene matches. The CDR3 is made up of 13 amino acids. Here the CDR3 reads CASGTSGTYEQYF. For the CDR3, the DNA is TGTGCCAGCGGAACTAGCGGGACGTACGAGCAGTACTTC.

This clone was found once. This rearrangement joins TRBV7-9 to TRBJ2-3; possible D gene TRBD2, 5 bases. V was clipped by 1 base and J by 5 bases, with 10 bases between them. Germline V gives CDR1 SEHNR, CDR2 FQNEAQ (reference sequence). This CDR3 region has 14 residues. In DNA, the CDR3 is TGTGCCAGCAGCTTAGGGGAGTGGGGAGATACGCAGTATTTT. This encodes CASSLGEWGDTQYF. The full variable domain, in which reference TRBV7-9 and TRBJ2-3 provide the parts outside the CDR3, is DTGVSQNPRHKITKRGQNVTFRCDPISEHNRLYWYRQTLGQGPEFLTYFQNEAQLEKSRLLSDRFSAERPKGSFSTLEIQRTEQGDSAMYLCASSLGEWGDTQYFGPGTRLTVL.

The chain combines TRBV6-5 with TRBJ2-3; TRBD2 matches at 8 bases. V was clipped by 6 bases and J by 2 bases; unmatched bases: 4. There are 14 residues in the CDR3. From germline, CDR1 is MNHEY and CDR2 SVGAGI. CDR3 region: CASSTSGHTDTQYF. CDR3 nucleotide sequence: TGTGCCAGCAGCACTAGCGGTCACACAGATACGCAGTATTTT.

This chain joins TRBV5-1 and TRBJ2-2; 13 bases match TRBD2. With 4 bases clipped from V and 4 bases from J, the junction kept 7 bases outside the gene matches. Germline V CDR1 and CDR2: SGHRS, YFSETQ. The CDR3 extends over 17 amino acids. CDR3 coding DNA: TGCGCCAGCAGCCCGGGACTAGCGGGGATTTCCACCGGGGAGCTGTTTTTT. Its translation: CASSPGLAGISTGELFF.

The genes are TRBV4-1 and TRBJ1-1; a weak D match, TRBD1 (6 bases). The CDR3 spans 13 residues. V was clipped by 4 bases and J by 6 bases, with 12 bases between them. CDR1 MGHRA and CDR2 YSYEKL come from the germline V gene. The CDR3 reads CASSPRGYAEAFF. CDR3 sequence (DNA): TGCGCCAGCAGCCCTAGGGGGTACGCTGAAGCTTTCTTT.

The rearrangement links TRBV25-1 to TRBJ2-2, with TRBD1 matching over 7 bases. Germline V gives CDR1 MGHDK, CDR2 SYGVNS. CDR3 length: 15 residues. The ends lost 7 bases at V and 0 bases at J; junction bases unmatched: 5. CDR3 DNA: TGTGCCAGCACCCGGGACAGCTCGAACACCGGGGAGCTGTTTTTT. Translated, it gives CASTRDSSNTGELFF. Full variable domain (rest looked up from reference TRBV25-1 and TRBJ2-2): EADIYQTPRYLVIGTGKKITLECSQTMGHDKMYWYQQDPGMELHLIHYSYGVNSTEKGDLSSESTVSRIRTEHFPLTLESARPSHTSQYLCASTRDSSNTGELFFGEGSRLTVL.

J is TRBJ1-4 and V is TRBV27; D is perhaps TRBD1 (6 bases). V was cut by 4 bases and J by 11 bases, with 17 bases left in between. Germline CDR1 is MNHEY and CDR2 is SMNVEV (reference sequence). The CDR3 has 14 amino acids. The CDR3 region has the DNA TGTGCCAGCAGTTCCTTCTCGACAGGCGGGAAACTGTTTTTT. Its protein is CASSSFSTGGKLFF. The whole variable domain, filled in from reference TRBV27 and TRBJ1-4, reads EAQVTQNPRYLITVTGKKLTVTCSQNMNHEYMSWYRQDPGLGLRQIYYSMNVEVTDKGDVPEGYKVSRKEKRNFPLILESPSPNQTSLYFCASSSFSTGGKLFFGSGTQLSVL.

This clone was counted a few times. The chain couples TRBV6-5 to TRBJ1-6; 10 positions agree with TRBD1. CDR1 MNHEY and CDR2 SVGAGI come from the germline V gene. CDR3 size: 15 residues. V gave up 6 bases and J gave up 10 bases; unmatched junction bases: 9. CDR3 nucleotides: TGTGCCAGCAGCGCTACCGGGACAGGGGAGTCACCCCTCCACTTT. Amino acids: CASSATGTGESPLHF.

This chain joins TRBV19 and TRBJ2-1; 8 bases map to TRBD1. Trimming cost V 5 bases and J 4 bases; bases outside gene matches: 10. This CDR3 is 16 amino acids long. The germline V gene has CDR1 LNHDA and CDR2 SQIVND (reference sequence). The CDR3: CASSRSLDRAYNEQFF. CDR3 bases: TGTGCCAGTAGTCGGAGCCTGGACAGGGCATACAATGAGCAGTTCTTC.

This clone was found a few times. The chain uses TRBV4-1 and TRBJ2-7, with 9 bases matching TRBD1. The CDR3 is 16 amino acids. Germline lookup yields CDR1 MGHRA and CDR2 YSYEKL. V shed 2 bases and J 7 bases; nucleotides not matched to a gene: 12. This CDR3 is CASSQPRGQGLREQYF. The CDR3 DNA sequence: TGCGCCAGCAGCCAACCACGGGGACAGGGATTGAGGGAGCAGTACTTC.

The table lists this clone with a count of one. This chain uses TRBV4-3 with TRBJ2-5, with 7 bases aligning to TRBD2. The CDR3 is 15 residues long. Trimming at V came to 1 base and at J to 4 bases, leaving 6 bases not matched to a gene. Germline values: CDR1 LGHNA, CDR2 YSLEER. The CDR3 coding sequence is TGCGCCAGCAGCCAAGTATACGGCGGGGGAGAGACCCAGTACTTC. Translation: CASSQVYGGGETQYF.

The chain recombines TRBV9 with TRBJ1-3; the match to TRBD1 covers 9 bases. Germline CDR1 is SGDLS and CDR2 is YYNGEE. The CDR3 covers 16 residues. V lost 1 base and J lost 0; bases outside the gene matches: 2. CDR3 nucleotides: TGTGCCAGCAGCGTAACAGGGGGCTACTCTGGAAACACCATATATTTT. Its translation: CASSVTGGYSGNTIYF.

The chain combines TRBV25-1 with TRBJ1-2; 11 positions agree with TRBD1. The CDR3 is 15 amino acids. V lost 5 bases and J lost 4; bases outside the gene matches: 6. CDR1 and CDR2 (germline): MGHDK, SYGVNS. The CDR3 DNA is TGTGCCAGCAGTCCGCCCGGGACAGGGGGCTATGGCTACACCTTC. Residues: CASSPPGTGGYGYTF.

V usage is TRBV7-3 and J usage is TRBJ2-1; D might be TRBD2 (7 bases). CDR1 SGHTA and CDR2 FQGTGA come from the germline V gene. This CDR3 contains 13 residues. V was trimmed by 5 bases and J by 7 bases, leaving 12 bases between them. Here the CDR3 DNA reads TGTGCCAGCAGCGGGGGGGCTATGAATGAGCAGTTCTTC. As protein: CASSGGAMNEQFF. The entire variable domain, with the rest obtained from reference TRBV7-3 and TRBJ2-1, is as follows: GAGVSQTPSNKVTEKGKYVELRCDPISGHTALYWYRQSLGQGPEFLIYFQGTGAADDSGLPNDRFFAVRPEGSVSTLKIQRTERGDSAVYLCASSGGAMNEQFFGPGTRLTVL.

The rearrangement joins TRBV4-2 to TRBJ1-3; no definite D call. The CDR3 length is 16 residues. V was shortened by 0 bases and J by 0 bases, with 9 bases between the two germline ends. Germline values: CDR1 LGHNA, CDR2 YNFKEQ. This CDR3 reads CASSQDPGISGNTIYF. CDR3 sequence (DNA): TGTGCCAGCAGCCAAGATCCAGGCATCTCTGGAAACACCATATATTTT.

CDR3 sequence (DNA): TGTGCCTGGAGCCCCGTATACCGAGTTTCCTACGAGCAGTACTTC. It yields the protein CAWSPVYRVSYEQYF. J is TRBJ2-7 and V is TRBV30; no clear D. The CDR3 loop spans 15 amino acids. Germline V CDR1 and CDR2: GTSNPN, SVGIG (reference sequence). Trimming took off 3 bases at V and 1 base at J, with 16 bases between the two ends.

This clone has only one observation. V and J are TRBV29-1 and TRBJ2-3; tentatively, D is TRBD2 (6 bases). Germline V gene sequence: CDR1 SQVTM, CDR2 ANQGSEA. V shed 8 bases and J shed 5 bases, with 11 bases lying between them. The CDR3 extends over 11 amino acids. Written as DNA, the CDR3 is TGCAGCTCCGGACTACGAGATACGCAGTATTTT. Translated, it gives CSSGLRDTQYF.

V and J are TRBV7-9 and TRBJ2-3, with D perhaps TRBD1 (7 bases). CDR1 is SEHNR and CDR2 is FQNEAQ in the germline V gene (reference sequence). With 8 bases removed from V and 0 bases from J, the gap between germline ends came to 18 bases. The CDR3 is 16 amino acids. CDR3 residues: CASQAGGRISTDTQYF. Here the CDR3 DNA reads TGTGCCAGCCAGGCAGGGGGGAGAATCAGCACAGATACGCAGTATTTT.

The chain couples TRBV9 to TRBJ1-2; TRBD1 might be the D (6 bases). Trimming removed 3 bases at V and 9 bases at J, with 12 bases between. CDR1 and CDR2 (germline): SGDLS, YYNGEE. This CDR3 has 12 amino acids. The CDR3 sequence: CASSGTGTRYTF. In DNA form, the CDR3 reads TGTGCCAGCAGCGGTACAGGGACCCGCTACACCTTC.

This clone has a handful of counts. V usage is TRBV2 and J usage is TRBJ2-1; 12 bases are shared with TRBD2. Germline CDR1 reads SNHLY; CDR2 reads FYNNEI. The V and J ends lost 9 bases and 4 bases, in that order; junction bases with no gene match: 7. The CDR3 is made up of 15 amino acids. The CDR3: CASKGGTSGYNEQFF. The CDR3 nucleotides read TGTGCCAGTAAGGGGGGGACTAGCGGGTACAATGAGCAGTTCTTC.

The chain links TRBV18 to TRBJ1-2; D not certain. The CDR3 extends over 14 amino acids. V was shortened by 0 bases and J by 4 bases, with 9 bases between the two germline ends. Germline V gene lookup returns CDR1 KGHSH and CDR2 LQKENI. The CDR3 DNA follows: TGTGCCAGCTCACCACCGGGCGAGTCCTATGGCTACACCTTC. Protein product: CASSPPGESYGYTF. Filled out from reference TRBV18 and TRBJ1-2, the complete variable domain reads NAGVMQNPRHLVRRRGQEARLRCSPMKGHSHVYWYRQLPEEGLKFMVYLQKENIIDESGMPKERFSAEFPKEGPSILRIQQVVRGDSAAYFCASSPPGESYGYTFGSGTRLTVV.